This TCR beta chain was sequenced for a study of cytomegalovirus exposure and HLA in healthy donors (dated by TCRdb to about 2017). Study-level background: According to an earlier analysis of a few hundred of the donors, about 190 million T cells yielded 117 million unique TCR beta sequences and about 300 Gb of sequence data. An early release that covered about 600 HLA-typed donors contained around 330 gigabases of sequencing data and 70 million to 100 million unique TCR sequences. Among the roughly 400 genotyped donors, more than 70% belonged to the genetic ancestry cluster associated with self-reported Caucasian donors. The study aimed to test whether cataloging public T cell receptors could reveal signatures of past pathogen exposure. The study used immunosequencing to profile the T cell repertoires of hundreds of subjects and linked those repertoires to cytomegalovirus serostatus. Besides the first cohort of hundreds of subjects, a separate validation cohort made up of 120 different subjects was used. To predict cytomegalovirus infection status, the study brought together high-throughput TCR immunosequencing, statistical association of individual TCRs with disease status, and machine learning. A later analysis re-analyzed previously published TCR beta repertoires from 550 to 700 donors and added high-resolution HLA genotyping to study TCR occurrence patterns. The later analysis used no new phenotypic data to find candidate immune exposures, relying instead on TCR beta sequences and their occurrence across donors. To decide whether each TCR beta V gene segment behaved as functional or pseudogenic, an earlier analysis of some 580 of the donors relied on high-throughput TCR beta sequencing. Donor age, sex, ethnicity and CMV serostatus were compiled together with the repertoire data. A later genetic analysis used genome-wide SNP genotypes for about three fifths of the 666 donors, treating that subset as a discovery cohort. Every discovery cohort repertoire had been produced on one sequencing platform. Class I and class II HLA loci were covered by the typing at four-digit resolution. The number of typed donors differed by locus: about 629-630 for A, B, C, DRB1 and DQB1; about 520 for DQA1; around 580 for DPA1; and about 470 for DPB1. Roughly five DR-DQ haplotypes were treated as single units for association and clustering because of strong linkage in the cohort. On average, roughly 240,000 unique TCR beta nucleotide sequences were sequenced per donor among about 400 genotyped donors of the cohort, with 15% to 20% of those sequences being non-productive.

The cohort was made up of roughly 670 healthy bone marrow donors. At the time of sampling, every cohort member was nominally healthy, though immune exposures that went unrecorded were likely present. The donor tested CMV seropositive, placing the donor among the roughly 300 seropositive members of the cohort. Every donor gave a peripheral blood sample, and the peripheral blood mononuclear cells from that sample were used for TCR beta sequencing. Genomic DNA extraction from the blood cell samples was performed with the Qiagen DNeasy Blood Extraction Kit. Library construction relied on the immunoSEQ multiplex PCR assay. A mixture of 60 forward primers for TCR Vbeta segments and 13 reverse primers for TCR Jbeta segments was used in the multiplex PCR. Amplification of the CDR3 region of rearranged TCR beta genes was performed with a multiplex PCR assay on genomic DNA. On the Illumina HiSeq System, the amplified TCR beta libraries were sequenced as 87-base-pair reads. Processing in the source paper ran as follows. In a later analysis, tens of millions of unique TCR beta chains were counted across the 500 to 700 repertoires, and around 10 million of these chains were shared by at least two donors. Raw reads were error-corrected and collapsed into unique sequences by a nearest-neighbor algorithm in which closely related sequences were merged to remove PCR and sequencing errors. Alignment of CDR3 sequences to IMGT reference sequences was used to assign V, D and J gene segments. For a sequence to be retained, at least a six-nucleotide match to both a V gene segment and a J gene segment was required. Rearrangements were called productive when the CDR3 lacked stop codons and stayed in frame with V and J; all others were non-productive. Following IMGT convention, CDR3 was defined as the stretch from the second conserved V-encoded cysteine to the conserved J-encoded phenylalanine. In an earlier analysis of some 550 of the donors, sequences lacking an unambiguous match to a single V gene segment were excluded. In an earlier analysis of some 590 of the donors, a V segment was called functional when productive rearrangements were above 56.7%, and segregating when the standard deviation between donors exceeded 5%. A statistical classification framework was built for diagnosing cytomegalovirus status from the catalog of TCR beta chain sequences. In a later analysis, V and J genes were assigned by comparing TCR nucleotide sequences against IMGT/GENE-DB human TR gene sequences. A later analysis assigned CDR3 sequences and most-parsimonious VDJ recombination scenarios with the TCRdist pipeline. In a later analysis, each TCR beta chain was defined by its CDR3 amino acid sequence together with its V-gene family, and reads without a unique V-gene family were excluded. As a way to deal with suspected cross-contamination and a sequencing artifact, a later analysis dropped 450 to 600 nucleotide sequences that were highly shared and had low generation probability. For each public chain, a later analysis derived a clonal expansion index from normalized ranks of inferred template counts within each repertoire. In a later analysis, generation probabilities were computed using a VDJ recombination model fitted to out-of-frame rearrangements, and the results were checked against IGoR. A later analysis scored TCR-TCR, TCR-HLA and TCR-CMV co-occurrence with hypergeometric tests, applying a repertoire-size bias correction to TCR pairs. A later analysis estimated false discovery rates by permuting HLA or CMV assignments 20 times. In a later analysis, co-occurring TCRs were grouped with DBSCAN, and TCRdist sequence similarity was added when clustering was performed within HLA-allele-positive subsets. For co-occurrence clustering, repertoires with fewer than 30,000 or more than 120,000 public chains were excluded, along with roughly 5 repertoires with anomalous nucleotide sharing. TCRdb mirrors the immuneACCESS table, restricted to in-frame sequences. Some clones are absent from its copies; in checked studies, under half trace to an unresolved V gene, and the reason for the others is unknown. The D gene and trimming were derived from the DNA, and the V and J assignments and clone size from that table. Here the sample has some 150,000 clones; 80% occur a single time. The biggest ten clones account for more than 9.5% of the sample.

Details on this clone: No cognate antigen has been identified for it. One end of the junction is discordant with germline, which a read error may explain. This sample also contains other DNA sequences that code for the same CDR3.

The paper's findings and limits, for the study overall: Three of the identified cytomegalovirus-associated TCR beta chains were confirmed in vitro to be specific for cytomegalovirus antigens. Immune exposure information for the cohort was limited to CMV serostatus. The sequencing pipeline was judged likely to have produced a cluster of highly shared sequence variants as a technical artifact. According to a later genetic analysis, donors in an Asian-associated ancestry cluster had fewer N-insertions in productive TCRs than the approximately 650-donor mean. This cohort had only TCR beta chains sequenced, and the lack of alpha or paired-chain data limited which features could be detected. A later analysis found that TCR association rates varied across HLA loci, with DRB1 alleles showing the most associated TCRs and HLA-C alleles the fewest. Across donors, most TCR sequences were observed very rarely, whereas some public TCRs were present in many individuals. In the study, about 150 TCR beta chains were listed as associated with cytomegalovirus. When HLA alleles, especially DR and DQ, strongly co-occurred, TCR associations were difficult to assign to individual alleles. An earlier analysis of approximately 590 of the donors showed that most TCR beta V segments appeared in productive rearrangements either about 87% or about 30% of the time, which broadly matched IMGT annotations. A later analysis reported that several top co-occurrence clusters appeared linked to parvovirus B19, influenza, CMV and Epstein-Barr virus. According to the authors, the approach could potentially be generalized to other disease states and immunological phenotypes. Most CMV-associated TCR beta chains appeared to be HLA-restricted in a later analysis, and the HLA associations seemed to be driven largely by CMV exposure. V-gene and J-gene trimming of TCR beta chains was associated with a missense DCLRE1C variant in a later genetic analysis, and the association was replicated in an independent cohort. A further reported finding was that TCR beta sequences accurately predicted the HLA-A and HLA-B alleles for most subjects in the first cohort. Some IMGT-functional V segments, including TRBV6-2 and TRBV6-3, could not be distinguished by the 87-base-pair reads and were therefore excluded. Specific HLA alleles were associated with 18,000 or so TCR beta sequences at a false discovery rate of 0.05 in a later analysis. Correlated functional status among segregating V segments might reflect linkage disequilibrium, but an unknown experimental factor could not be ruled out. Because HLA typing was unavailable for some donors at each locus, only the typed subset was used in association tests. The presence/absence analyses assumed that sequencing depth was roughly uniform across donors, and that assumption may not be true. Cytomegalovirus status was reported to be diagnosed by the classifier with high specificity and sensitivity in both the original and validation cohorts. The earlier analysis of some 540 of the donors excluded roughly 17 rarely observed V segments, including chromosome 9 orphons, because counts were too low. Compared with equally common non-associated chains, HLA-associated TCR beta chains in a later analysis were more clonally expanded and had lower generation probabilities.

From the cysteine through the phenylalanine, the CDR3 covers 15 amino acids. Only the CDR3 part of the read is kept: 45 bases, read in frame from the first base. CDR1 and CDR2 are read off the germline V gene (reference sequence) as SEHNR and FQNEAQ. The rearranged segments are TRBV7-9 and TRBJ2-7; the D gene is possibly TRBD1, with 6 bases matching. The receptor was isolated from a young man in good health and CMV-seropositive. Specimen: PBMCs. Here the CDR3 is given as CASSPWSGHLDEQYF. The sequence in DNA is TGTGCCAGCAGCCCTTGGTCGGGACACCTGGACGAGCAGTACTTT.